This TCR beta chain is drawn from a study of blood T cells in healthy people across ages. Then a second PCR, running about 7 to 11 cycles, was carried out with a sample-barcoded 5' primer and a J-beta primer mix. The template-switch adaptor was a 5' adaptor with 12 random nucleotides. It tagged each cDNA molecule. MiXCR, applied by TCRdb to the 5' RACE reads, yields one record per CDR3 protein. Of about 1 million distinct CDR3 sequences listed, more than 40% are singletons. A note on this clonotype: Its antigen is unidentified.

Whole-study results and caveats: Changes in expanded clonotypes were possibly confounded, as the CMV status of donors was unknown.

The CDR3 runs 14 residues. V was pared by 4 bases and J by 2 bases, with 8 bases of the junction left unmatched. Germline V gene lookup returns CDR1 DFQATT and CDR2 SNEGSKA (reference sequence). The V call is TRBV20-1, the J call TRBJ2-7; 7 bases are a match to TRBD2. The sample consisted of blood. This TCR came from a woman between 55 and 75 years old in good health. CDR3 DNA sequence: TGCAGTGCTACTTTTGGACTAGGAACCTACGAGCAGTACTTC. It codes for CSATFGLGTYEQYF.